This T cell receptor (beta chain) was documented in a study of shared clonotypes between healthy human individuals. Study at large: Each donor's CD4 naive and CD4 memory cells filled three plates apiece, CD8 naive two, and CD8 memory one.

V was cut by 0 bases and J by 2 bases, with 17 bases left in between. The CDR3 consists of 18 residues. Germline-derived CDR1 and CDR2 are PRHDT and FYEKMQ (reference sequence). It was CD45RO-negative cells, positively selected for CCR7, that made up naive CD8 cells, with terminally differentiated effector memory CD45RA+ cells excluded. Sequencing used immunoSEQ multiplex PCR; TCRdb keeps in-frame clones, though not all of them. This sample has millions of clones, with just under 95% found just once. The sample was naive CD8+ T cells sorted from blood. The TCR comes from a man aged 18 to 35 in good health. The rearrangement links TRBV13 to TRBJ2-4, with D possibly TRBD2 on 5 matching bases. For the CDR3, the DNA is TGTGCCAGCAGCTTAGGCCTATGGGGAGATCGGACCAAAAACATTCAGTACTTC. Protein sequence: CASSLGLWGDRTKNIQYF. Drawing the rest from reference TRBV13 and TRBJ2-4, the complete variable domain is AAGVIQSPRHLIKEKRETATLKCYPIPRHDTVYWYQQGPGQDPQFLISFYEKMQSDKGSIPDRFSAQQFSDYHSELNMSSLELGDSALYFCASSLGLWGDRTKNIQYFGAGTRLSVL.